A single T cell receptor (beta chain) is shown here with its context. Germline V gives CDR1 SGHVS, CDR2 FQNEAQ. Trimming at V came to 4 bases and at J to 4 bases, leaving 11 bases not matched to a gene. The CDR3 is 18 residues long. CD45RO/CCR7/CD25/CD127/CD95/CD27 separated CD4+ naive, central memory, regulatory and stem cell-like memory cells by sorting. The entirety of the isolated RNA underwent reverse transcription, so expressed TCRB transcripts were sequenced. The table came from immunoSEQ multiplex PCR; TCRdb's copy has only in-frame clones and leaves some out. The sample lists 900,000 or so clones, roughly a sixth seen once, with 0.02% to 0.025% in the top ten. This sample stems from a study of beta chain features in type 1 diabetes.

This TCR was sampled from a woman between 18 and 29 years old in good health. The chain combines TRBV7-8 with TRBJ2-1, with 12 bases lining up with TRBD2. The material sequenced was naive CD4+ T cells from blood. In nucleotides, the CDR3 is TGTGCCAGCAGCTCCATATCCGCTAGCGGGAGGGTATACAATGAGCAGTTCTTC. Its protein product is CASSSISASGRVYNEQFF.